This TCR beta chain emerged from a study of cytomegalovirus exposure and HLA in healthy donors. Study-wide results and caveats: Prediction of most subjects' HLA-A and HLA-B alleles by TCR beta sequences was reportedly accurate. Later on, a genetic analysis was performed. It linked a missense variant in DCLRE1C with V- and J-gene trimming of TCR beta. The authors later found TCR association rates varying by HLA locus, with DRB1 most and HLA-C fewest.

This CDR3 has 15 amino acids. The germline gives CDR1 SGHDN, CDR2 FVKESK. V gave up 4 bases and J gave up 6 bases; unmatched junction bases: 8. It was with 60 Vbeta and 13 Jbeta primers that the PCR ran. Produced via immunoSEQ multiplex PCR; TCRdb's table is partial and in-frame only. Here the sample spans some 130,000 clones, 75% to 85% being singletons. Notes on this clone: Its antigen is undetermined.

This TCR derives from a man aged 25 to 40 in good health and CMV-seronegative. This chain connects TRBV14 to TRBJ2-7; TRBD2 aligns across 11 bases. Sequenced material: PBMCs. The CDR3 loop reads CASSLLAGGEFEQYF. Here the CDR3 DNA reads TGTGCCAGCAGCCTTTTAGCGGGAGGGGAATTCGAGCAGTACTTC.